The 12 T cell receptor beta chains listed next were all sequenced from one sample in a study of cytomegalovirus exposure and HLA in healthy donors. Measured with immunoSEQ multiplex PCR; TCRdb has only the in-frame clones, and not every one. The repertoire holds about 120,000 clones, with around 89% as singletons. The sequenced sample consisted of PBMCs. Every receptor here comes from a woman aged 18-30 years in good health and CMV-seropositive.

Regarding this clone: At the DNA level, this CDR3 is encoded by other sequences in the same sample as well. In DNA form, the CDR3 reads TGTGCCAGCAGCTTAGGACACGCCTACGAGCAGTACTTC. Its translation: CASSLGHAYEQYF. This chain connects TRBV11-2 to TRBJ2-7, with D hard to call. This CDR3 is 13 amino acids long. With 1 base removed from V and 2 bases from J, the gap between germline ends came to 6 bases. From germline, CDR1 is SGHAT and CDR2 FQNNGV.

The chain's CDR3 is CAWRGDWEDEQYF. In nucleotides, the CDR3 is TGTGCCTGGAGAGGGGATTGGGAGGACGAGCAGTACTTC. The rearrangement links TRBV30 to TRBJ2-7; TRBD2 is a possible D gene (6 bases). The CDR3 covers 13 residues. Trimming stripped 3 bases from V and 5 bases from J, with 14 bases between. Germline loops: CDR1 GTSNPN, CDR2 SVGIG (reference sequence).

This clone was seen a handful of times. The same CDR3 is also encoded by other DNA sequences in this sample. This chain uses TRBV6-1 with TRBJ1-2, with TRBD1 as a possible D gene (5 bases). Trimming took off 5 bases at V and 0 bases at J, with 10 bases between the two ends. The CDR3 is made up of 14 amino acids. CDR1 is MNHNS and CDR2 is SASEGT in the germline V gene. The CDR3 loop reads CASSRTGTNYGYTF. The CDR3 bases are TGTGCCAGCAGTCGTACAGGAACTAACTATGGCTACACCTTC.

The gene calls are TRBV6-4 and TRBJ2-2; 10 bases map to TRBD2. V was pared by 4 bases and J by 4 bases, with 0 bases of the junction left unmatched. Germline CDR1 and CDR2: MRHNA and SNTAGT. This CDR3 has 14 amino acids. CDR3 protein: CASSVAGGTGELFF. The CDR3 region has the DNA TGTGCCAGCAGTGTAGCGGGGGGCACCGGGGAGCTGTTTTTT.

The genes are TRBV5-1 and TRBJ2-7, with 13 bases identical to TRBD2. This CDR3 is 14 amino acids long. Germline V gives CDR1 SGHRS, CDR2 YFSETQ. Germline trimming cut 4 bases from V and 7 bases from J; bases unmatched to any gene: 5. The CDR3 nucleotides read TGCGCCAGCAGCACTAGCGGGAGGGAATGGGAGCAGTACTTC. It specifies CASSTSGREWEQYF.

V gene TRBV11-3 combines with J gene TRBJ1-1; D is ambiguous. The CDR3 runs to 14 residues. V was pared by 3 bases and J by 4 bases, with 12 bases between. Germline CDR1 and CDR2: SGHNT and YENEEA. The CDR3 DNA reads TGTGCCAGCAGCTTTAGAGGGCTGGCCACTGAAGCTTTCTTT. Its translation is CASSFRGLATEAFF.

This clone turned up a few times. The chain links TRBV9 to TRBJ1-4, with 9 bases lining up with TRBD1. V dropped 3 bases and J dropped 8; count of bases not matched to a gene: 8. Germline-derived CDR1 and CDR2 are SGDLS and YYNGEE. The CDR3 runs 15 residues. CDR3 DNA: TGTGCCAGCAGCGGCTCTGGGACAGGGAGCGAAAAACTGTTTTTT. Protein product: CASSGSGTGSEKLFF.

The chain joins TRBV9 to TRBJ2-3, with 14 bases identical to TRBD2. V gave up 0 bases and J gave up 6 bases; unmatched junction bases: 3. The CDR3 covers 16 residues. Germline assignment: CDR1 SGDLS and CDR2 YYNGEE. The CDR3 region is CASSVGTSGGKDTQYF. CDR3 nucleotide sequence: TGTGCCAGCAGCGTAGGGACTAGCGGGGGGAAGGATACGCAGTATTTT.

The chain recombines TRBV6-5 with TRBJ1-1, with a weak D call TRBD1 (5 bases). Germline CDR1 is MNHEY and CDR2 is SVGAGI. Trimming cost V 5 bases and J 6 bases, with 13 bases left between them. The CDR3 extends over 13 amino acids. The CDR3 nucleotides are TGTGCCAGCAGTAACCAAGGGGTTCCTGAAGCTTTCTTT. Residues: CASSNQGVPEAFF.

The chain employs TRBV12-5 and TRBJ2-7; no clear D gene. The CDR3 is made up of 13 amino acids. V was pared by 2 bases and J by 3 bases, with 8 bases between. Germline-derived CDR1 and CDR2 are LGHNT and FRNRAP. CDR3 nucleotides: TGTGCTAGTGGTTTGTATTACAGCTACGAGCAGTACTTC. This encodes CASGLYYSYEQYF.

This chain uses TRBV4-1 with TRBJ2-7, with D perhaps TRBD1 (6 bases). The germline CDR1 and CDR2 sequences are MGHRA and YSYEKL. The CDR3 has 18 amino acids. Trimming removed 3 bases from V and 3 bases from J, with 24 bases in between. Here the CDR3 reads CASSHAPWDTSSGYEQYF. CDR3 DNA sequence: TGCGCCAGCAGCCATGCCCCCTGGGACACCAGTTCGGGCTACGAGCAGTACTTC.

The chain combines TRBV19 with TRBJ1-2; 9 bases match TRBD1. The CDR3 is 14 amino acids. Trimming at V came to 7 bases and at J to 5 bases, leaving 8 bases not matched to a gene. Germline CDR1 is LNHDA and CDR2 is SQIVND (reference sequence). In DNA form, the CDR3 reads TGTGCCAGTAATACAGGGGGCGTAGTATATGGCTACACCTTC. The encoded protein is CASNTGGVVYGYTF.